Listed below are T cell receptor beta chains from one sample, sequenced in a study of blood T cell repertoires in COVID-19. The assay was immunoSEQ multiplex PCR, and TCRdb's table has in-frame clones only and misses some. The sample lists some 150,000 clones, roughly 90% occurring once. Sequencing used PBMCs or T cells enriched from blood (not recorded which). Every receptor here comes from a woman in her 30s with acute COVID-19. CDR3s include the opening cysteine and the closing phenylalanine or tryptophan. Each record gives: clone size, D gene, J gene, V gene, CDR3 protein, CDR3 DNA. A D gene is named only where the DNA matches it firmly. Size values are once, few and many counts, or a class for expanded clones, and some rows have none.

>.|.|TRBJ1-5|TRBV28
CASSYPVGGQPQHF
TGTGCCAGCAGTTACCCCGTGGGAGGACAGCCCCAGCATTTT
>.|TRBD2|TRBJ2-5|TRBV19
CASSIVAGVRETQYF
TGTGCCAGTAGTATAGTAGCGGGAGTCAGGGAGACCCAGTACTTC
>once|TRBD2|TRBJ2-3|TRBV7-2
CASSFSGTSTDTQYF
TGTGCCAGCAGCTTTAGCGGGACTAGCACAGATACGCAGTATTTT
>.|.|TRBJ2-4|TRBV7-9
CASSLAITESAKNIQYF
TGTGCCAGCAGCTTAGCCATAACAGAGAGTGCCAAAAACATTCAGTACTTC
>.|TRBD1|TRBJ2-7|TRBV7-2
CASSRGPGTGPYEQYF
TGTGCCAGCAGTAGAGGCCCCGGGACAGGGCCCTACGAGCAGTACTTC
>.|.|TRBJ1-4|TRBV9
CASSPGVTNEKLFF
TGTGCCAGCAGCCCGGGGGTCACTAATGAAAAACTGTTTTTT
>.|TRBD1|TRBJ1-5|TRBV6-4
CASRGTGFWLWDSNQPQHF
TGTGCCAGCAGGGGGACAGGGTTTTGGTTGTGGGATAGCAATCAGCCCCAGCATTTT
>.|.|TRBJ1-2|TRBV18
CASSPPTFDGYTF
TGTGCCAGCTCACCACCGACATTTGATGGCTACACCTTC
>.|TRBD1|TRBJ2-4|TRBV19
CASSPGVGQGATKNIQYF
TGTGCCAGTAGTCCCGGGGTAGGGCAGGGGGCAACCAAAAACATTCAGTACTTC
>.|.|TRBJ2-1|TRBV7-2
CASSSGTGSYNEQFF
TGTGCCAGCAGCTCCGGGACTGGATCCTACAATGAGCAGTTCTTC
>.|.|TRBJ1-1|TRBV21-1
CASSKGQGGREGDTEAFF
TGTGCCAGCAGCAAAGGTCAAGGCGGTCGGGAGGGGGACACTGAAGCTTTCTTT
>.|.|TRBJ2-1|TRBV7-9
CASSLAEGGRPHEQFF
TGTGCCAGCAGCTTAGCGGAGGGAGGCCGACCCCATGAGCAGTTCTTC
>.|.|TRBJ2-5|TRBV6-4
CATPLPGGYQETQYF
TGTGCCACCCCACTACCAGGGGGGTACCAAGAGACCCAGTACTTC
>.|.|TRBJ1-1|TRBV4-1
CASSDSYTEAFF
TGCGCCAGCAGCGACAGTTACACTGAAGCTTTCTTT
>few|TRBD1|TRBJ1-2|TRBV27
CASSLYRGQNYGYTF
TGTGCCAGCAGTCTTTACCGGGGACAGAACTATGGCTACACCTTC
>.|.|TRBJ2-1|TRBV20-1
CSASRQVLFF
TGCAGTGCTAGTAGACAGGTTCTCTTCTTC
>.|.|TRBJ2-7|TRBV25-1
CASSESVGEQYF
TGTGCCAGCAGTGAAAGTGTCGGCGAGCAGTACTTC
>.|.|TRBJ1-2|TRBV28
CASSLEDSGYTF
TGTGCCAGCAGTTTAGAGGACAGTGGCTACACCTTC
>once|.|TRBJ1-1|TRBV27
CASSLSRGPEAFF
TGTGCCAGCAGTTTATCACGGGGTCCTGAAGCTTTCTTT
>.|TRBD2|TRBJ2-7|TRBV4-3
CATSLRAGGSYEQYF
TGCGCAACGTCCCTACGGGCGGGAGGCTCCTACGAGCAGTACTTC
>.|TRBD2|TRBJ2-5|TRBV29-1
CSVGPGGVETQYF
TGCAGCGTTGGCCCGGGAGGGGTGGAGACCCAGTACTTC
>.|.|TRBJ2-1|TRBV3-1/TRBV3-2
CASSQAGRGNEQFF
TGTGCCAGCAGCCAGGCGGGTAGGGGGAATGAGCAGTTCTTC
>.|TRBD2|TRBJ2-1|TRBV28
CASSLTSGGRNEQFF
TGTGCCAGCAGTTTAACTAGCGGAGGACGTAATGAGCAGTTCTTC
>.|TRBD2|TRBJ2-1|TRBV6-4
CASSPMGLAGLQSSYNEQFF
TGTGCCAGCAGCCCGATGGGACTAGCGGGACTGCAGAGCTCCTACAATGAGCAGTTCTTC
>.|TRBD2|TRBJ2-1|TRBV18
CASSPPTTSGRSREQFF
TGTGCCAGCTCACCCCCCACTACTAGCGGGAGGTCCCGTGAGCAGTTCTTC
>.|.|TRBJ1-5|TRBV28
CASNFYRRTRNQPQHF
TGTGCCAGCAACTTCTACCGGAGGACGAGGAATCAGCCCCAGCATTTT
>.|TRBD1|TRBJ2-1|TRBV11-3
CASSLGQGASFSYNEQFF
TGTGCCAGCAGCTTGGGACAGGGGGCTTCCTTTAGTTACAATGAGCAGTTCTTC
>.|.|TRBJ1-2|TRBV7-6
CASSLSGQGGYGYTF
TGTGCCAGCAGCTTATCCGGGCAGGGAGGATATGGCTACACCTTC
>.|TRBD1|TRBJ2-7|TRBV28
CASSSPTGGSYEQYF
TGTGCCAGCAGTTCCCCGACAGGGGGTTCCTACGAGCAGTACTTC
>.|.|TRBJ1-1|TRBV6-2/TRBV6-3
CASSYGSTEAFF
TGTGCCAGCAGTTACGGTAGCACTGAAGCTTTCTTT
>once|.|TRBJ1-2|TRBV5-1
CASSFGDSYGYTF
TGCGCCAGCAGCTTTGGCGACAGCTATGGCTACACCTTC
>few|TRBD2|TRBJ2-1|TRBV10-3
CAISEPLAGDNEQFF
TGTGCCATCAGTGAGCCCCTAGCGGGTGACAATGAGCAGTTCTTC
>.|TRBD2|TRBJ2-7|TRBV10-3
CAIRGLAFSYEQYF
TGTGCCATCAGAGGACTAGCGTTCTCCTACGAGCAGTACTTC
>once|.|TRBJ2-7|TRBV27
CASKFQSGHYEQYF
TGTGCCAGCAAATTTCAGAGCGGCCACTACGAGCAGTACTTC
>.|.|TRBJ1-4|TRBV13
CASSSAGLGHEKLFF
TGTGCCAGCAGCTCCGCAGGACTAGGTCATGAAAAACTGTTTTTT
>.|TRBD2|TRBJ2-1|TRBV5-1
CASSLGAGGSNSYNEQFF
TGCGCCAGCAGCTTGGGTGCGGGAGGGTCGAACTCCTACAATGAGCAGTTCTTC
>.|TRBD2|TRBJ2-7|TRBV7-2
CASSPISSGRGYEQYF
TGTGCCAGCAGCCCTATTAGTAGCGGGAGGGGGTACGAGCAGTACTTC
>.|TRBD1|TRBJ1-1|TRBV7-2
CASSSTSTGDTEAFF
TGTGCCAGCAGCTCGACCAGTACAGGGGACACTGAAGCTTTCTTT
>.|.|TRBJ1-1|TRBV5-1
CASSLRGMNTEAFF
TGCGCCAGCAGCCTTCGGGGGATGAACACTGAAGCTTTCTTT
>.|TRBD1|TRBJ1-1|TRBV19
CASSMAGQTETEAFF
TGTGCCAGTAGTATGGCGGGACAGACGGAGACTGAAGCTTTCTTT
>.|TRBD2|TRBJ2-5|TRBV7-9
CASSPTSGKETQYF
TGTGCCAGCAGCCCGACTAGCGGGAAAGAGACCCAGTACTTC
>.|TRBD2|TRBJ2-1|TRBV7-3
CASSLGTSGWYNEQFF
TGTGCCAGCAGCCTAGGGACTAGCGGGTGGTACAATGAGCAGTTCTTC
>once|.|TRBJ1-3|TRBV18
CASSQDISSGNTIYF
TGTGCCAGCTCACAAGACATATCCTCTGGAAACACCATATATTTT
>.|TRBD1|TRBJ1-1|TRBV6-2/TRBV6-3
CASSPGQQNTEAFF
TGTGCCAGCAGCCCGGGACAGCAGAACACTGAAGCTTTCTTT
>.|.|TRBJ1-1|TRBV28
CASSLIGRADTEAFF
TGTGCCAGCAGTTTAATTGGCAGGGCGGACACTGAAGCTTTCTTT
>.|.|TRBJ2-2|TRBV7-2
CASRYRQNTGELFF
TGTGCCAGCAGGTACCGACAGAACACCGGGGAGCTGTTTTTT
>.|TRBD2|TRBJ2-7|TRBV6-2/TRBV6-3
CASSHTSGSISYEQYF
TGTGCCAGCAGCCACACTAGCGGGAGCATAAGCTACGAGCAGTACTTC